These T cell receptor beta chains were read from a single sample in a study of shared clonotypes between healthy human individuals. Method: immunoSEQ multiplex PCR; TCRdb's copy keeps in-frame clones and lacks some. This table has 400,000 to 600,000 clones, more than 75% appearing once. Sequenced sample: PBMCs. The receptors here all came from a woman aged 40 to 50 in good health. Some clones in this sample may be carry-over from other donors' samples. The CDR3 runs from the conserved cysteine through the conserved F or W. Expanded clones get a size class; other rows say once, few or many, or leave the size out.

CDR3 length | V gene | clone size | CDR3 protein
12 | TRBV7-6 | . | CASSLVFLGQYF
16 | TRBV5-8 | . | CASSLARGSGANVLTF
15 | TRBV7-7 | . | CASSSSGPNTGELFF
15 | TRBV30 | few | CAWSVTAYSNQPQHF
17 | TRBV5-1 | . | CASTLKGMGQLNTEAFF
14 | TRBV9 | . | CASSVSTGRYEQYF
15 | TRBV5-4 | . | CASSRLAGVEETQYF
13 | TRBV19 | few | CASWDSLNYGYTF
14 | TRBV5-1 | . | CASSWSGGGNGYTF
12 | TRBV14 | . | CASSLTTDTQYF
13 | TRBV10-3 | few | CAISAGREPEAFF
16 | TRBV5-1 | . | CASSLDRTGGENIQYF
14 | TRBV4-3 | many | CASSQDTSRNTQYF
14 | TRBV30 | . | CARMDLPGHNEQFF
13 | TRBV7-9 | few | CASSPQSVVEAFF
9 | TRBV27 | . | CASNTEAFF
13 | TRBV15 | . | CATSRDPNQPQHF
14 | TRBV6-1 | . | CASSEAPELNTIYF
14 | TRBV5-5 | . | CASSLKQGETEAFF
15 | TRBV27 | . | CASRSTRTSGNTIYF
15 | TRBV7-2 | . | CASSRGSVADNEQFF
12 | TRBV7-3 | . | CASREGTYEQYF
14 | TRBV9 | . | CASSGHYRGETQYF
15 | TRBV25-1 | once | CASSDHSRSSYEQYF